The rows below give T cell receptor beta chains drawn from one sample of a study of glioma-infiltrating T cells. TCRdb processed the multiplex PCR reads anew with MiXCR; each CDR3 protein has one entry. There are more than 350,000 distinct CDR3 sequences in the sample; less than 50% occur only once, and about 12% lies in the top ten. The sequencing sample was made of glioma tissue, nonneoplastic brain tissue, or PBMCs (not recorded which). The receptors originated from a human donor with low-grade glioma or glioblastoma, undergoing nonglioma brain surgery, or in good health (not recorded which). The CDR3 runs from the conserved cysteine through the conserved F or W. Fields, in order: clone size, J gene, V gene, D gene, CDR3 DNA, CDR3 protein. The D gene is left open where the match is weak. The size field is filled for only some rows; it gives once, few, many or a size class.

>NA|TRBJ2-2|TRBV24-1|NA
TGTGCCACCAGAGGACGTCAGAACACCGGGGAGCTGTTTTTT
CATRGRQNTGELFF
>many|TRBJ2-7|TRBV6-2/TRBV6-3|TRBD1
TGTGCCAGCGGACAGGGCTCCTACGAGCAGTACTTC
CASGQGSYEQYF
>NA|TRBJ1-5|TRBV24-1|NA
TGTGCCACCAGCGACAGCAACAATCAGCCCCAGCATTTT
CATSDSNNQPQHF
>many|TRBJ2-1|TRBV6-1|TRBD2
TGTGCCAGCAGCTGGGACTACCTCTCCTACAATGAGCAGTTCTTC
CASSWDYLSYNEQFF
>NA|TRBJ2-2|TRBV4-1|TRBD2
TGCGCCAGCAGCCAAGACCCGGGACTAGCGGGAGCCTTCGCCGGGGAGCTGTTTTTT
CASSQDPGLAGAFAGELFF
>NA|TRBJ1-4|TRBV12-3/TRBV12-4|TRBD1
TGTGCCAGCAGTTTAGTGACAGGGGGTGGGGGAAAACTGTTTTTT
CASSLVTGGGGKLFF
>few|TRBJ2-7|TRBV7-2|NA
TGTGCCAGCAGCTTACCCTACGGGGGCGAGCAGTACTTC
CASSLPYGGEQYF
>NA|TRBJ1-5|TRBV28|NA
TGTGCCAGCAGTTTACGGGGGGCTAAGCCCCAGCATTTT
CASSLRGAKPQHF
>NA|TRBJ2-6|TRBV7-9|TRBD1
TGTGCCAGCAGCTTGACAGGGGGGGCCAACGTCCTGACTTTC
CASSLTGGANVLTF
>few|TRBJ2-6|TRBV4-1|TRBD2
TGCGCCAGCCGCCGGGAGGGATTCTCTGGGGCCAACGTCCTGACTTTC
CASRREGFSGANVLTF
>NA|TRBJ2-1|TRBV20-1|NA
TGCAGTGCTAGAGATCGTCGCCTACCGGACAATGAGCAGTTCTTC
CSARDRRLPDNEQFF
>few|TRBJ2-5|TRBV28|TRBD2
TGTGCCAGCTCGCGCAATCGACTAGCGGGACGTTCGACCCAGTACTTC
CASSRNRLAGRSTQYF
>many|TRBJ1-1|TRBV7-2|NA
TGTGCCAGCAGCCGTCTAAGGAACACTGAAGCTTTCTTT
CASSRLRNTEAFF
>NA|TRBJ2-7|TRBV7-9|TRBD1
TGTGCCAGCAGTGGGACAGAAGAGTACTTC
CASSGTEEYF
>few|TRBJ2-7|TRBV6-2/TRBV6-3|TRBD2
TGTGCCAGCAGTTACTCTAGCGGGAGCAACGAGCAGTACTTC
CASSYSSGSNEQYF
>NA|TRBJ1-1|TRBV7-2|NA
TGTGCCAGCAGCTTTGCCACTACCGCCAGTGAAGCTTTCTTT
CASSFATTASEAFF
>NA|TRBJ2-1|TRBV7-9|TRBD2
TGTGCCAGCAGCCGACTCAGCGGGGGTGAGCAGTTCTTC
CASSRLSGGEQFF
>NA|TRBJ2-1|TRBV27|TRBD2
TGTGCCAGCAGTTTAGCAGGGAGGGCAGGCTACAATGAGCAGTTCTTC
CASSLAGRAGYNEQFF
>NA|TRBJ1-1|TRBV27|NA
TGTGCCAGCAGTAGACTCTCGCACGACCTTAACACTGAAGCTTTCTTT
CASSRLSHDLNTEAFF
>NA|TRBJ2-2|TRBV5-1|NA
TGCGCCAGCAGTCTGAGAGACCTCAGCGGGGAGCTGTTTTTT
CASSLRDLSGELFF
>NA|TRBJ1-2|TRBV20-1|NA
TGCAGTGCTAGATCGTCGCCAGCTAACTATGGCTACACCTTC
CSARSSPANYGYTF
>NA|TRBJ2-1|TRBV28|NA
TGTGCCAGCAGTTTACTAGAGGGGTCCTACGATGAGCAGTTCTTC
CASSLLEGSYDEQFF
>NA|TRBJ2-3|TRBV29-1|NA
TGCAGCGTTACGGACTCCGGGTCCGGGGATACGCAGTATTTT
CSVTDSGSGDTQYF
>NA|TRBJ2-3|TRBV4-2|TRBD1
TGTGCCAGCAGCCAAGATGGTGGGGGACAGGGTCGCACAGATACGCAGTATTTT
CASSQDGGGQGRTDTQYF
>NA|TRBJ1-1|TRBV20-1|TRBD1
TGCAGTGCTCTTAAGGGACAGCCGAACACTGAAGCTTTCTTT
CSALKGQPNTEAFF
>many|TRBJ1-5|TRBV6-1|TRBD1
TGTGCCAGCGGGACAGGCAGACAGCCCCAGCATTTT
CASGTGRQPQHF
>NA|TRBJ1-1|TRBV4-3|TRBD1
TGCGCCAGCAGACAAGAGGGTCAGGGGGACAAGGAAGCTTTCTTT
CASRQEGQGDKEAFF
>NA|TRBJ1-3|TRBV7-2|NA
TGTGCCAGCAGCTTAGATCCGGGTTCAGGAAACACCATATATTTT
CASSLDPGSGNTIYF
>once|TRBJ2-6|TRBV29-1|TRBD2
TGCAGCGTGCCGACCGGGACTACCTCTGGGGCCAACGTCCTGACTTTC
CSVPTGTTSGANVLTF
>few|TRBJ2-1|TRBV9|NA
TGTGCCAGCAGCGCGCTATCCCCATACAATGAGCAGTTCTTC
CASSALSPYNEQFF
>NA|TRBJ2-7|TRBV12-3/TRBV12-4|TRBD2
TGTGCCAGCAGGTCCTCAGCGGGAGGGCCATTCTACGAGCAGTACTTC
CASRSSAGGPFYEQYF
>NA|TRBJ2-3|TRBV7-9|TRBD2
TGTGCCAGCGCCCTTTTGCGGGAGAGCACAGATACGCAGTATTTT
CASALLRESTDTQYF
>few|TRBJ1-2|TRBV28|TRBD1
TGTGCCAGCATAACAGGGGGTAACTATGGCTACACCTTC
CASITGGNYGYTF
>few|TRBJ2-1|TRBV20-1|NA
TGCAGTGCTAGAGAGGGGAGTAGGGTTGTCGATGAGCAGTTCTTC
CSAREGSRVVDEQFF
>NA|TRBJ2-1|TRBV20-1|NA
TGCAGTGCTAGAGATCCCTTACGGGAGAGCTACAATGAGCAGTTCTTC
CSARDPLRESYNEQFF
>NA|TRBJ2-3|TRBV3-1|NA
TGTGCCAGCAGCCAAGATCCGGACCGAAGGGCGCAGTATTTT
CASSQDPDRRAQYF
>NA|TRBJ2-7|TRBV5-5|TRBD1
TGTGCCAGCAGCTATGACCGGACAGGTAGGACCTACGAGCAGTACTTC
CASSYDRTGRTYEQYF
>few|TRBJ2-4|TRBV20-1|NA
TGCAGTGCTAGTTTTCTAGCCAAAAACATTCAGTACTTC
CSASFLAKNIQYF
>NA|TRBJ1-2|TRBV6-5|NA
TGTGCCAGCAGCCCAAGGGGGTCCTTCTATGACTACACCTTC
CASSPRGSFYDYTF
>many|TRBJ2-5|TRBV20-1|NA
TGCAGTGCCAGTAGGTCGGTCGCAGAGACCCAGTACTTC
CSASRSVAETQYF
>NA|TRBJ1-1|TRBV27|NA
TGTGCCAGCAGTGTAGTGGACACAAAGGGCCCCACTGAAGCTTTCTTT
CASSVVDTKGPTEAFF
>once|TRBJ2-1|TRBV20-1|NA
TGCAGTGCTAGGGGGGGGGGGACAGAGGACAATGAGCAGTTCTTC
CSARGGGTEDNEQFF
>NA|TRBJ2-7|TRBV10-2|TRBD2
TGCGCCAGCTCAGAAACAAGCGGGACCTACGAGCAGTACTTC
CASSETSGTYEQYF
>NA|TRBJ1-2|TRBV7-9|NA
TGTGCCAGCAGCTTAGGGGTGGGAAACTATGGCTACACCTTC
CASSLGVGNYGYTF
>few|TRBJ2-7|TRBV27|TRBD2
TGTGCCAGCAGTTTCCAGATAGCGGGAGGGTACCCCTACGAGCAGTACTTC
CASSFQIAGGYPYEQYF
>NA|TRBJ1-5|TRBV11-3|NA
TGTGCCACCATGGATTTAACGCCAGGGCTGAGGGACAGCAATCAGCCCCAGCATTTT
CATMDLTPGLRDSNQPQHF
>many|TRBJ2-7|TRBV15|NA
TGTGCCACCAGCAGAGATCTGGGTTCCTACGAGCAGTACTTC
CATSRDLGSYEQYF
>NA|TRBJ2-1|TRBV20-1|TRBD1
TGCAGTGCTACGTACAGGGGGTCCTACAATGAGCAGTTCTTC
CSATYRGSYNEQFF
>few|TRBJ1-4|TRBV7-2|NA
TGTGCCAGCAGCTTAGTAGGTGGTTGGGAAAAACTGTTTTTT
CASSLVGGWEKLFF
>NA|TRBJ2-7|TRBV28|NA
TGTGCCAGCAGTTTAAGGGGCCGACTAGTCAGCTACGAGCAGTACTTC
CASSLRGRLVSYEQYF
>many|TRBJ2-7|TRBV6-1|TRBD1
TGTGCCAGCAGTGCCACCGGGACAGCCTACGAGCAGTACTTC
CASSATGTAYEQYF
>NA|TRBJ1-1|TRBV24-1|TRBD1
TGTGCCACCCAGATGACAGGGGGCGGCACTGAAGCTTTCTTT
CATQMTGGGTEAFF
>once|TRBJ2-1|TRBV5-1|NA
TGCGCCAGCAGCCCAAGAGTAGTTTTGAGCTCCTACAATGAGCAGTTCTTC
CASSPRVVLSSYNEQFF
>few|TRBJ1-5|TRBV25-1|NA
TGTGCCAGCAGTCGAGGGGAGAATCAGCCCCAGCATTTT
CASSRGENQPQHF
>many|TRBJ2-3|TRBV6-1|NA
TGTGCCAGTCGGGTCGTTGACACAGATACGCAGTATTTT
CASRVVDTDTQYF
>many|TRBJ1-2|TRBV20-1|NA
TGCAGTGCTAGAGACCGGACGATCGGCGGCTACACCTTC
CSARDRTIGGYTF
>NA|TRBJ2-7|TRBV4-1|TRBD1
TGCGCCAGCAGCTGGGCGAGCGGACAGGGCTACGAGCAGTACTTC
CASSWASGQGYEQYF
>NA|TRBJ2-1|TRBV5-1|NA
TGCGCCAGAAGCTTGGGAGGCCCCGAGGGGGTGGAGCAGTTCTTC
CARSLGGPEGVEQFF